These T cell receptor beta chains were read from a single sample in a study of T cell changes during pregnancy in multiple sclerosis. Repertoires were generated with immunoSEQ multiplex PCR, while TCRdb's copy carries only in-frame clones and drops some. The sample consists of some 57,000 clones, under 95% of them appearing once. The sample consisted of CD4+ T cells from peripheral blood mononuclear cells, taken after pregnancy. Receptor source: a female donor in good health, enrolled as a control in a pregnancy study. The CDR3 runs from the conserved cysteine through the conserved F or W. A D gene is named only where the DNA matches it firmly. Clone size, where shown, is once, few, many, or a class for clones that have expanded.

NA	NA	TRBV7-2	TRBJ2-5	TGTGCCAGCAGCTCCCGGCCAGGGGGGGAGACCCAGTACTTC	CASSSRPGGETQYF
NA	NA	TRBV5-6	TRBJ2-1	TGTGCCAGCAGCAGAGGACTGAAGTACAATGAGCAGTTCTTC	CASSRGLKYNEQFF
NA	NA	TRBV18	TRBJ2-7	TGTGCCAGCTCACCATCGCTAACGGGGTACGAGCAGTACTTC	CASSPSLTGYEQYF
few	NA	TRBV18	TRBJ1-1	TGTGCCAGCTCCCTCTACTTGAACACTGAAGCTTTCTTT	CASSLYLNTEAFF
NA	TRBD1	TRBV19	TRBJ1-1	TGTGCCAGCCACCTCAGGAGGGACAGTTACACTGAAGCTTTCTTT	CASHLRRDSYTEAFF
NA	TRBD1	TRBV5-4	TRBJ1-2	TGTGCCAGCAGCCATAACCCCGGCACAGGGGGCGCCGGCTACACCTTC	CASSHNPGTGGAGYTF
NA	NA	TRBV7-2	TRBJ2-1	TGTGCCAGCAGCTTAGGCGTCTCCAATGAGCAGTTCTTC	CASSLGVSNEQFF
NA	TRBD1	TRBV29-1	TRBJ1-1	TGCAGCGTTGGCTATCCTTATGGGACAGGGAGCACTGAAGCTTTCTTT	CSVGYPYGTGSTEAFF
NA	NA	TRBV5-6	TRBJ2-5	TGTGCCAGCAGCTTCTCTGTCCAAGAGACCCAGTACTTC	CASSFSVQETQYF
NA	NA	TRBV19	TRBJ1-5	TGTGCCAGTAGAAAGTTAGGACAGTATAGCAATCAGCCCCAGCATTTT	CASRKLGQYSNQPQHF
NA	TRBD2	TRBV7-3	TRBJ2-4	TGTGCCAGCAGCTCCGGGTCGGGGGGAAGCATTCAGTACTTC	CASSSGSGGSIQYF
NA	TRBD2	TRBV2	TRBJ2-1	TGTGCCAGCAGGTCCTTCCAAGCGGGGGGCTCCTACAATGAGCAGTTCTTC	CASRSFQAGGSYNEQFF
NA	NA	TRBV29-1	TRBJ1-2	TGCAGCGTTGATCGGCAGGGCTATGGCTACACCTTC	CSVDRQGYGYTF
NA	NA	TRBV6-1	TRBJ1-5	TGTGCCAGCAGTGAAAATCCCCAGTCCAATCAGCCCCAGCATTTT	CASSENPQSNQPQHF
NA	NA	TRBV6-5	TRBJ2-3	TGTGCCAGCAGTTACTCTGGACAGAATACGCAGTATTTT	CASSYSGQNTQYF
NA	NA	TRBV6-6	TRBJ1-1	TGTGCCAGCAGTTACGGTATGGGCTCTGAAGCTTTCTTT	CASSYGMGSEAFF
NA	NA	TRBV6-4	TRBJ1-1	TGTGCCAGCAGTGTGGAGGGGAACACTGAAGCTTTCTTT	CASSVEGNTEAFF
NA	NA	TRBV9	TRBJ2-1	TGTGCCAGCAGCCTGGGGGGGACACCCTACAATGAGCAGTTCTTC	CASSLGGTPYNEQFF
once	NA	TRBV9	TRBJ2-3	TGTGCCAGCTCAGGGGTATGGGGGACGCAGTATTTT	CASSGVWGTQYF
NA	NA	TRBV29-1	TRBJ1-2	TGCAGCGTTGGGGCCGGTGAGGGAGGCTACACCTTC	CSVGAGEGGYTF